This is a list of T cell receptor beta chains from one sample in a study of blood T cell repertoires in COVID-19. Clones were sequenced by immunoSEQ multiplex PCR, and TCRdb holds only the in-frame ones, with some missing. The sample consists of approximately 61,000 clones, 86% of them appearing once. Sequenced material: peripheral blood. The receptor source for this set is a human donor in a cohort sampled during active COVID-19. Both conserved end residues are part of each CDR3. Fields, in order: V gene, CDR3 length, J gene, clone size, D gene, CDR3 protein, CDR3 DNA. D genes are given only for firm matches. The size field is filled for only some rows; it gives once, few, many or a size class.

V gene: TRBV6-5; CDR3 length: 14; J gene: TRBJ2-2; clone size: .; D gene: TRBD1; CDR3 protein: CASRQDRGPGELFF; CDR3 DNA: TGTGCCAGCAGGCAAGATAGGGGGCCCGGGGAGCTGTTTTTT
V gene: TRBV3-1/TRBV3-2; CDR3 length: 15; J gene: TRBJ2-7; clone size: few; D gene: TRBD1; CDR3 protein: CASSSRGRGRDEQYF; CDR3 DNA: TGTGCCAGCAGCTCACGAGGAAGGGGGCGGGACGAGCAGTACTTC
V gene: TRBV4-2; CDR3 length: 14; J gene: TRBJ1-5; clone size: once; D gene: .; CDR3 protein: CASSQGGRGGPQHF; CDR3 DNA: TGTGCCAGCAGCCAAGGTGGTAGGGGTGGGCCCCAGCATTTT
V gene: TRBV11-2; CDR3 length: 16; J gene: TRBJ2-1; clone size: .; D gene: TRBD2; CDR3 protein: CASSLDMSGIGNEQFF; CDR3 DNA: TGTGCCAGCAGCTTAGATATGAGCGGGATTGGGAATGAGCAGTTCTTC
V gene: TRBV4-1; CDR3 length: 15; J gene: TRBJ2-7; clone size: .; D gene: TRBD2; CDR3 protein: CASSQGEREAYEQYF; CDR3 DNA: TGCGCCAGCAGCCAAGGAGAGCGGGAGGCCTACGAGCAGTACTTC
V gene: TRBV18; CDR3 length: 16; J gene: TRBJ2-3; clone size: .; D gene: TRBD1; CDR3 protein: CASSLLGQGAKDTQYF; CDR3 DNA: TGTGCCAGCTCACTCCTCGGACAGGGCGCCAAAGATACGCAGTATTTT
V gene: TRBV4-3; CDR3 length: 14; J gene: TRBJ2-1; clone size: .; D gene: .; CDR3 protein: CASSQDSGEGEQFF; CDR3 DNA: TGCGCCAGCAGCCAAGATTCGGGAGAAGGTGAGCAGTTCTTC
V gene: TRBV28; CDR3 length: 14; J gene: TRBJ1-5; clone size: .; D gene: .; CDR3 protein: CASSFWGGNQPQHF; CDR3 DNA: TGTGCCAGCAGTTTTTGGGGCGGCAATCAGCCCCAGCATTTT
V gene: TRBV4-1; CDR3 length: 17; J gene: TRBJ1-1; clone size: .; D gene: .; CDR3 protein: CASSQDAGAVRSTEAFF; CDR3 DNA: TGCGCCAGCAGCCAAGATGCAGGGGCCGTCCGTAGCACTGAAGCTTTCTTT
V gene: TRBV5-1; CDR3 length: 14; J gene: TRBJ2-1; clone size: .; D gene: TRBD1; CDR3 protein: CASSPGTGEGEQFF; CDR3 DNA: TGCGCCAGCAGCCCCGGGACAGGGGAGGGTGAGCAGTTCTTC
V gene: TRBV5-4; CDR3 length: 17; J gene: TRBJ2-1; clone size: .; D gene: TRBD2; CDR3 protein: CASSLGVGTRAYNEQFF; CDR3 DNA: TGTGCCAGCAGCTTGGGGGTAGGGACTAGGGCCTACAATGAGCAGTTCTTC
V gene: TRBV5-1; CDR3 length: 13; J gene: TRBJ1-2; clone size: .; D gene: .; CDR3 protein: CASSQGTSYGYTF; CDR3 DNA: TGCGCCAGCAGCCAGGGGACCTCCTATGGCTACACCTTC
V gene: TRBV3-1/TRBV3-2; CDR3 length: 14; J gene: TRBJ2-5; clone size: few; D gene: TRBD2; CDR3 protein: CASSQDLGGETQYF; CDR3 DNA: TGTGCCAGCAGCCAAGATCTCGGGGGGGAGACCCAGTACTTC
V gene: TRBV7-8; CDR3 length: 16; J gene: TRBJ2-7; clone size: few; D gene: .; CDR3 protein: CASSQIFRTVHYEQYF; CDR3 DNA: TGTGCCAGCAGCCAAATTTTTAGGACAGTTCATTACGAGCAGTACTTC
V gene: TRBV23-1; CDR3 length: 19; J gene: TRBJ2-1; clone size: .; D gene: .; CDR3 protein: CASSQTNLAELVSYNEQFF; CDR3 DNA: TGCGCCAGCAGTCAAACTAATTTAGCCGAGCTGGTCTCCTACAATGAGCAGTTCTTC
V gene: TRBV30; CDR3 length: 15; J gene: TRBJ1-5; clone size: few; D gene: .; CDR3 protein: CAWSGGSSSNQPQHF; CDR3 DNA: TGTGCCTGGAGTGGTGGCTCGTCAAGCAATCAGCCCCAGCATTTT
V gene: TRBV5-4; CDR3 length: 11; J gene: TRBJ2-1; clone size: .; D gene: TRBD1; CDR3 protein: CASSWTGEQFF; CDR3 DNA: TGTGCCAGCAGCTGGACAGGGGAGCAGTTCTTC
V gene: TRBV28; CDR3 length: 16; J gene: TRBJ2-7; clone size: .; D gene: TRBD2; CDR3 protein: CASRPGTSGMGLGQYF; CDR3 DNA: TGTGCCAGCCGGCCTGGGACTAGCGGGATGGGACTCGGGCAGTACTTC
V gene: TRBV12-3/TRBV12-4; CDR3 length: 13; J gene: TRBJ2-7; clone size: few; D gene: TRBD2; CDR3 protein: CASSTRGGYEQYF; CDR3 DNA: TGTGCCAGCAGCACACGGGGGGGTTACGAGCAGTACTTC
V gene: TRBV2; CDR3 length: 14; J gene: TRBJ1-5; clone size: .; D gene: .; CDR3 protein: CASSDMKRDQPQHF; CDR3 DNA: TGTGCCAGCAGTGACATGAAACGCGATCAGCCCCAGCATTTT
V gene: TRBV19; CDR3 length: 12; J gene: TRBJ2-7; clone size: .; D gene: .; CDR3 protein: CASSIDQGEQYF; CDR3 DNA: TGTGCCAGTAGTATAGATCAGGGGGAGCAGTACTTC
V gene: TRBV5-1; CDR3 length: 16; J gene: TRBJ1-3; clone size: .; D gene: TRBD1; CDR3 protein: CASSISRQGSPATIYF; CDR3 DNA: TGCGCCAGCAGCATATCCCGACAGGGAAGTCCGGCCACCATATATTTT
V gene: TRBV2; CDR3 length: 15; J gene: TRBJ2-3; clone size: .; D gene: TRBD1; CDR3 protein: CASSAQGVPTDTQYF; CDR3 DNA: TGTGCCAGCAGCGCTCAGGGGGTCCCCACAGATACGCAGTATTTT
V gene: TRBV5-1; CDR3 length: 15; J gene: TRBJ1-2; clone size: .; D gene: TRBD1; CDR3 protein: CASTSPGQGNYGYTF; CDR3 DNA: TGCGCCAGCACATCTCCCGGACAGGGAAACTATGGCTACACCTTC
V gene: TRBV29-1; CDR3 length: 13; J gene: TRBJ2-1; clone size: .; D gene: TRBD1; CDR3 protein: CSVRTGEIDEQFF; CDR3 DNA: TGCAGCGTCAGAACAGGGGAGATCGATGAGCAGTTCTTC
V gene: TRBV6-5; CDR3 length: 13; J gene: TRBJ2-3; clone size: once; D gene: .; CDR3 protein: CASRRLGTDTQYF; CDR3 DNA: TGTGCCAGCAGACGACTAGGCACAGATACGCAGTATTTT
V gene: TRBV7-8; CDR3 length: 15; J gene: TRBJ2-2; clone size: .; D gene: .; CDR3 protein: CASISSRGGAGELFF; CDR3 DNA: TGTGCCAGCATCTCCTCCAGGGGAGGGGCCGGGGAGCTGTTTTTT
V gene: TRBV6-5; CDR3 length: 13; J gene: TRBJ2-5; clone size: .; D gene: .; CDR3 protein: CASMQREQETQYF; CDR3 DNA: TGTGCCAGCATGCAACGGGAGCAAGAGACCCAGTACTTC
V gene: TRBV7-9; CDR3 length: 14; J gene: TRBJ2-3; clone size: .; D gene: TRBD1; CDR3 protein: CANGQGLDTDTQYF; CDR3 DNA: TGTGCCAACGGACAGGGGCTGGACACAGATACGCAGTATTTT
V gene: TRBV12-3/TRBV12-4; CDR3 length: 13; J gene: TRBJ1-1; clone size: .; D gene: .; CDR3 protein: CASSFTGRTEAFF; CDR3 DNA: TGTGCCAGCAGTTTTACAGGGCGAACTGAAGCTTTCTTT
V gene: TRBV13; CDR3 length: 16; J gene: TRBJ2-3; clone size: .; D gene: .; CDR3 protein: CASSSLRDLDPDTQYF; CDR3 DNA: TGTGCCAGCAGCTCTCTCCGGGACTTAGACCCAGATACGCAGTATTTT
V gene: TRBV28; CDR3 length: 18; J gene: TRBJ2-3; clone size: .; D gene: TRBD2; CDR3 protein: CASSFPGDAGGRTDTQYF; CDR3 DNA: TGTGCCAGCAGTTTCCCGGGAGATGCGGGAGGGAGGACAGATACGCAGTATTTT
V gene: TRBV7-6; CDR3 length: 13; J gene: TRBJ1-2; clone size: .; D gene: TRBD1; CDR3 protein: CASSFGQGRGYTF; CDR3 DNA: TGTGCCAGCAGCTTTGGACAGGGCAGGGGCTACACCTTC
V gene: TRBV6-5; CDR3 length: 12; J gene: TRBJ2-7; clone size: .; D gene: .; CDR3 protein: CASSQIRDEQYF; CDR3 DNA: TGTGCCAGCAGTCAAATCAGGGACGAGCAGTACTTC
V gene: TRBV5-1; CDR3 length: 15; J gene: TRBJ2-1; clone size: .; D gene: TRBD2; CDR3 protein: CASSLGASGMAEQFF; CDR3 DNA: TGCGCCAGCAGCTTGGGGGCTAGCGGGATGGCTGAGCAGTTCTTC
V gene: TRBV4-3; CDR3 length: 17; J gene: TRBJ1-6; clone size: .; D gene: TRBD1; CDR3 protein: CASSQAGTGGLGSPLHF; CDR3 DNA: TGCGCCAGCAGCCAAGCCGGGACAGGGGGCCTTGGGTCACCCCTCCACTTT
V gene: TRBV5-1; CDR3 length: 15; J gene: TRBJ1-2; clone size: .; D gene: .; CDR3 protein: CASNPRSGYGYGYTF; CDR3 DNA: TGCGCCAGCAACCCCCGCTCGGGTTACGGCTATGGCTACACCTTC
V gene: TRBV9; CDR3 length: 15; J gene: TRBJ2-1; clone size: .; D gene: TRBD2; CDR3 protein: CASSPRTSGSYEQFF; CDR3 DNA: TGTGCCAGCAGCCCCCGGACTAGCGGGTCCTATGAGCAGTTCTTC
V gene: TRBV6-5; CDR3 length: 14; J gene: TRBJ2-4; clone size: .; D gene: .; CDR3 protein: CASRPDIAKNIQYF; CDR3 DNA: TGTGCCAGCAGACCTGACATAGCCAAAAACATTCAGTACTTC
V gene: TRBV19; CDR3 length: 16; J gene: TRBJ2-3; clone size: .; D gene: TRBD2; CDR3 protein: CASSLTSGRTTDTQYF; CDR3 DNA: TGTGCCAGTAGTTTAACTAGCGGGAGGACGACAGATACGCAGTATTTT
V gene: TRBV11-2; CDR3 length: 16; J gene: TRBJ1-2; clone size: .; D gene: .; CDR3 protein: CASSFHGGANSYGYTF; CDR3 DNA: TGTGCCAGCAGCTTTCATGGGGGGGCTAATTCCTATGGCTACACCTTC
V gene: TRBV2; CDR3 length: 14; J gene: TRBJ2-2; clone size: few; D gene: TRBD1; CDR3 protein: CASRGQGRTGELFF; CDR3 DNA: TGTGCCAGCAGGGGACAGGGACGAACCGGGGAGCTGTTTTTT
V gene: TRBV10-2; CDR3 length: 14; J gene: TRBJ2-7; clone size: .; D gene: TRBD2; CDR3 protein: CASLSTSGPYEQYF; CDR3 DNA: TGCGCCAGCCTTTCGACTAGCGGGCCTTACGAGCAGTACTTC